This T cell receptor (beta chain) was found in a study of T cells in Graves' hyperthyroidism and ophthalmopathy. Study-wide results and limits: Ophthalmopathy, which appeared later, was predicted by the model a median roughly 6.6 months before onset. Appearing also in blood were most of the thyroid clonotypes expanded above 0.001.

There are 14 residues in the CDR3. Trimming cost V 7 bases and J 6 bases; bases outside gene matches: 9. Germline CDR1 and CDR2: MDHEN and SYDVKM. Worth noting for this clonotype: Its specificity is not known.

Amplification of TCR beta CDR3 regions used RNA as the template. First-round RT-PCR with HTBI primers amplified the TCR CDR3 region. TCRdb re-analysed the multiplex PCR reads in MiXCR, keeping a single row per CDR3 protein. The table shows more than 150,000 distinct CDR3 sequences, with around 15% occurring only once. The clonotype was recovered from a woman aged 50 to 65 with Graves' hyperthyroidism. The gene calls are TRBV28 and TRBJ1-2; 9 bases map to TRBD1. Sequencing used blood. The CDR3 nucleotides are TGTGCCAGCACGGATCCGGGACAGGGAGATGGCTACACCTTC. It codes for CASTDPGQGDGYTF.